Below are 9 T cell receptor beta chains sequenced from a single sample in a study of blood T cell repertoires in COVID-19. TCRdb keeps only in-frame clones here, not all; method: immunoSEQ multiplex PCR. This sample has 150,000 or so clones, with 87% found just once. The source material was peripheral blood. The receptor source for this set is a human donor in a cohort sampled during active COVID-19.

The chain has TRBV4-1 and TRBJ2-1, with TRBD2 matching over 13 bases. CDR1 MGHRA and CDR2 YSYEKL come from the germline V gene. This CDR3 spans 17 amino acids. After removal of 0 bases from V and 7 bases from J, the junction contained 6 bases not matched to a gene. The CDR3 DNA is TGCGCCAGCAGCCAAGATTTCTCGGGACTAGCGGGAAATGAGCAGTTCTTC. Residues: CASSQDFSGLAGNEQFF.

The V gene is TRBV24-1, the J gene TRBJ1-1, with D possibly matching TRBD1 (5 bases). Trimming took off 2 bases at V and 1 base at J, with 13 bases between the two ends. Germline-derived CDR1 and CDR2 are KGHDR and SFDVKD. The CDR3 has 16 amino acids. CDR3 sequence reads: CATSDWDGGENTEAFF. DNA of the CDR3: TGTGCCACCAGTGATTGGGACGGCGGGGAGAACACTGAAGCTTTCTTT.

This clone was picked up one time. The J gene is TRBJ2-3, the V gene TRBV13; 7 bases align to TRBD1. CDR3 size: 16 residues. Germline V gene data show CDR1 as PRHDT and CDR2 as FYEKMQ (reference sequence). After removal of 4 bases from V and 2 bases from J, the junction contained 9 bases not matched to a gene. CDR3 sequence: CASSSTQGTLTDTQYF. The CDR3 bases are TGTGCCAGCAGCTCAACACAGGGGACGCTCACAGATACGCAGTATTTT.

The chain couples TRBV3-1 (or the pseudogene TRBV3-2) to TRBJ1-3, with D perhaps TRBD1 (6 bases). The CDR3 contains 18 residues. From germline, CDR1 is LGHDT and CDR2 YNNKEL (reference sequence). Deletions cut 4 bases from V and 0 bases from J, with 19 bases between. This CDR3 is CASSRISRDISSGNTIYF. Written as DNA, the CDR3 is TGTGCCAGCAGCCGAATTTCCCGGGACATCAGCTCTGGAAACACCATATATTTT.

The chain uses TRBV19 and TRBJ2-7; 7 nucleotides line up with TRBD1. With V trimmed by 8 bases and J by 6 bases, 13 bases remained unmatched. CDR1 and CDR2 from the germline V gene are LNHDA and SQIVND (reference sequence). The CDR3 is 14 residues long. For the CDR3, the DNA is TGTGCCAGTCAGCTAACGAGGGGGCTTGGCGAGCAGTACTTC. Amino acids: CASQLTRGLGEQYF.

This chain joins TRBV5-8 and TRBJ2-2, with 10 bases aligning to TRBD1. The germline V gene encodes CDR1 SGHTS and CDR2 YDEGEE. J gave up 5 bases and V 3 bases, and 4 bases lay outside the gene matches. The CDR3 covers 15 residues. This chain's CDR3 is CASSSDRGWTGELFF. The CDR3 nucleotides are TGTGCCAGCAGCTCGGACAGGGGGTGGACCGGGGAGCTGTTTTTT.

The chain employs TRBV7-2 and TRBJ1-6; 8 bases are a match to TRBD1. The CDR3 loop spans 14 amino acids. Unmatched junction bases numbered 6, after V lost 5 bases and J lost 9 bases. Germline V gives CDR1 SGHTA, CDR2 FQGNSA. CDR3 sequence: CASSTRTGTSPLHF. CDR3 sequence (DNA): TGTGCCAGCAGCACCCGGACAGGGACTTCACCCCTCCACTTT.

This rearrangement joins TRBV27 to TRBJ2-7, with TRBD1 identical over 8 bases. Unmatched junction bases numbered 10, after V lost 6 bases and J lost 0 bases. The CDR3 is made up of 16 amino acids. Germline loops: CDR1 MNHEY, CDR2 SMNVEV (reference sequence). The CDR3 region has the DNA TGTGCCAGCAGCCCTGGAGGGGGACAGGCCTCCTACGAGCAGTACTTC. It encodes CASSPGGGQASYEQYF.

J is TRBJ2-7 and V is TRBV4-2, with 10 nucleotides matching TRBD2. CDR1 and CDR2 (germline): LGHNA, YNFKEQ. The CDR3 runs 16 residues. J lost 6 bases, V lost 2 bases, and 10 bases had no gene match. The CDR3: CASSQLLAGSLPEQYF. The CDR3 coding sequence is TGTGCCAGCAGCCAATTACTAGCGGGATCCCTACCCGAGCAGTACTTC.